This T cell receptor (beta chain) was recorded in a study of shared T cell receptors in the human thymus. V shed 0 bases, J shed 7 bases, and the junction held 8 bases outside the gene matches. Germline-derived CDR1 and CDR2 are SGHRS and YFSETQ. The CDR3 has 16 amino acids. The protocol was immunoSEQ multiplex PCR, while the TCRdb copy is restricted to in-frame clones and leaves out a portion. The table lists some 760,000 clones, approximately 85% of them singletons. This sample also belongs to another study, concerning human thymus T cells. That work states: Donor material was obtained from healthy Finnish infants undergoing corrective surgery for congenital heart defects. Related reports documented highly overlapping thymic repertoires among unrelated individuals.

V is TRBV5-1 and J is TRBJ2-2, with 8 bases identical to TRBD1. Sequencing was carried out using thymocytes. The TCR was taken from a girl in the first two years of life with a congenital heart defect. The CDR3 region has the DNA TGCGCCAGCAGCTTGGGGACAGGGCGGTATTTCGGGGAGCTGTTTTTT. Protein sequence: CASSLGTGRYFGELFF. The variable domain in full, completed from reference TRBV5-1 and TRBJ2-2, reads KAGVTQTPRYLIKTRGQQVTLSCSPISGHRSVSWYQQTPGQGLQFLFEYFSETQRNKGNFPGRFSGRQFSNSRSEMNVSTLELGDSALYLCASSLGTGRYFGELFFGEGSRLTVL.